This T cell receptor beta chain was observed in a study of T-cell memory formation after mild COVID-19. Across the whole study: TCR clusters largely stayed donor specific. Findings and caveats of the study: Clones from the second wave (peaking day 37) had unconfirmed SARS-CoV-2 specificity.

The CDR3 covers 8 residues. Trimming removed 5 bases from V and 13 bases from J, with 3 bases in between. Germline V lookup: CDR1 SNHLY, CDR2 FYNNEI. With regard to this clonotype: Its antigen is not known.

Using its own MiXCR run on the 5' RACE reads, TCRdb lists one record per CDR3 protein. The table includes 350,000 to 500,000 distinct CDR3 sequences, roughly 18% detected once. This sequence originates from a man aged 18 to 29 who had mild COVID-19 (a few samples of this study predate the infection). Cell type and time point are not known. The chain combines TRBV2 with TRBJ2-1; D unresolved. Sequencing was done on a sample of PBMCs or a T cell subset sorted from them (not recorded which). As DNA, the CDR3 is TGTGCCAGCAGTAAACAGTTCTTC. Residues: CASSKQFF.